This TCR beta chain was recovered during a study of cytomegalovirus exposure and HLA in healthy donors. Study-wide points: A later analysis showed HLA-associated TCR beta chains outstripping equally common others in clonal expansion.

The PCR contained 60 Vbeta and 13 Jbeta primers. TCRdb keeps only in-frame clones here, not all; method: immunoSEQ multiplex PCR. The sample data list approximately 210,000 clones. About this clone itself: Its antigen remains unknown.

The V end lost 3 bases, the J end lost 5 bases, and 14 bases lay between the germline ends. Germline CDR1 reads SGDLS; CDR2 reads YYNGEE. The CDR3 has 14 amino acids. V is TRBV9 and J is TRBJ1-1; D is possibly TRBD1 (5 bases). The sequence was collected from a woman aged 25-40 years in good health and CMV-seropositive. The specimen was PBMCs. CDR3 DNA: TGTGCCAGCAGCGCCGCTGTTGGGGGGACTGAAGCTTTCTTT. Translating gives CASSAAVGGTEAFF.